The 9 T cell receptor beta chains below were found in one sample sequenced in a study of cytomegalovirus exposure and HLA in healthy donors. The PCR contained 60 Vbeta and 13 Jbeta primers. The data were produced by immunoSEQ multiplex PCR, yet TCRdb's version contains in-frame clones alone and is incomplete. This sample has 100,000 to 150,000 clones, with about 86% found just once. The sequenced sample consisted of PBMCs. The receptors derive from a man aged 18 to 35 in good health and CMV-seronegative.

This chain joins TRBV19 and TRBJ2-1; 7 positions agree with TRBD1. CDR1 is LNHDA and CDR2 is SQIVND in the germline V gene (reference sequence). Trimming at V came to 6 bases and at J to 8 bases, leaving 10 bases not matched to a gene. The CDR3 spans 14 residues. Here the CDR3 reads CASSLTGVIHEQFF. DNA for the CDR3: TGTGCCAGTAGCCTTACAGGGGTAATACATGAGCAGTTCTTC.

The genes are TRBV19 and TRBJ2-1; 10 bases map to TRBD1. Trimming cost V 4 bases and J 4 bases; bases outside gene matches: 4. CDR1 and CDR2 (germline): LNHDA, SQIVND (reference sequence). The CDR3 totals 15 residues. CDR3 in amino acids: CASSSGQGVYNEQFF. DNA of the CDR3: TGTGCCAGTAGTAGCGGACAGGGGGTTTACAATGAGCAGTTCTTC.

This chain connects TRBV4-1 to TRBJ2-4; D possibly corresponds to TRBD1 (5 bases). Germline V lookup: CDR1 MGHRA, CDR2 YSYEKL. The CDR3 has 15 residues. Trimming pared 1 base from V and 1 base from J, leaving 8 bases between. Here the CDR3 reads CASSQVGAAKNIQYF. The CDR3 nucleotides read TGCGCCAGCAGCCAAGTAGGGGCTGCCAAAAACATTCAGTACTTC.

Turning to this clone: Compared with germline, one end of the junction differs, possibly owing to a read error. The chain carries TRBV19 and TRBJ1-5; TRBD1 aligns across 7 bases. The germline gives CDR1 LNHDA, CDR2 SQIVND (reference sequence). This CDR3 region has 15 residues. DNA of the CDR3: TGTGCCGGTAGTGGATGGACAGGCGACAATCAGCCCCAGCATTTT. It translates to CAGSGWTGDNQPQHF.

In its sample, this clone was seen a few times. The rearrangement links TRBV19 to TRBJ1-2; maybe TRBD1 (5 bases). The V and J ends lost 7 bases and 8 bases respectively, with 20 bases between them. The CDR3 spans 14 residues. The V gene's germline CDR1 is LNHDA and CDR2 SQIVND (reference sequence). CDR3 region: CASTRQQAGNGYTF. CDR3 nucleotides: TGTGCCAGTACCCGGCAGCAGGCAGGGAACGGCTACACCTTC.

V and J are TRBV28 and TRBJ1-2; 12 nucleotides align to TRBD1. This CDR3 spans 18 amino acids. The germline V gene has CDR1 MDHEN and CDR2 SYDVKM. Trimming removed 5 bases from V and 5 bases from J; junction bases left unmatched: 15. The CDR3 protein is CASSPQAGQGALGYGYTF. The CDR3 region has the DNA TGTGCCAGCAGTCCTCAGGCGGGACAGGGGGCCCTAGGGTATGGCTACACCTTC.

The genes are TRBV6-1 and TRBJ1-1, with D hard to call. Per the germline V gene, CDR1 is MNHNS and CDR2 is SASEGT. The CDR3 has 16 amino acids. V lost 2 bases to trimming and J lost 1 base, with 14 bases between them. The CDR3 DNA reads TGTGCCAGCAGTGAATTGCGGGGAATCGCGAACACTGAAGCTTTCTTT. Translation: CASSELRGIANTEAFF.

V is TRBV5-1 and J is TRBJ2-5; TRBD2 matches 8 bases. Germline CDR1 SGHRS, CDR2 YFSETQ. The CDR3 is 15 amino acids. The V and J ends lost 5 bases and 5 bases, in that order; junction bases with no gene match: 11. This CDR3 is CASRRYSGGGETQYF. DNA for the CDR3: TGCGCCAGCAGACGGTACAGCGGGGGCGGGGAGACCCAGTACTTC. Full variable domain (remainder filled in from reference TRBV5-1 and TRBJ2-5): KAGVTQTPRYLIKTRGQQVTLSCSPISGHRSVSWYQQTPGQGLQFLFEYFSETQRNKGNFPGRFSGRQFSNSRSEMNVSTLELGDSALYLCASRRYSGGGETQYFGPGTRLLVL.

This chain links TRBV9 with TRBJ2-1; 8 nucleotides align to TRBD1. Trimming at V came to 7 bases and at J to 14 bases, leaving 5 bases not matched to a gene. Germline CDR1 reads SGDLS; CDR2 reads YYNGEE. The CDR3 is 10 residues long. CDR3 sequence reads: CASGRTGKFF. The CDR3, as DNA: TGTGCCAGCGGAAGGACAGGGAAGTTCTTC.